This entry describes one TCR beta chain. V lost 5 bases to trimming and J lost 4 bases; unmatched junction nucleotides: 2. The CDR3 is made up of 14 amino acids. Germline V gene lookup returns CDR1 SGHTA and CDR2 FQGTGA. The sample belongs to a study of blood T cell repertoires in COVID-19. Study background: The United States, Italy and Spain supplied acute and convalescent COVID-19 samples. T cells, B-cell-depleted T cells, or PBMCs provided the cDNA or gDNA that served as material.

As handled by the study authors: The assay estimated nucleated cells by amplifying reference gene primers. Sequencing used immunoSEQ multiplex PCR; TCRdb keeps in-frame clones, though not all of them. V, J and clone size reflect that table, while D and trimming were determined from the DNA. Of 150,000 to 200,000 clones listed, approximately 79% are singletons. Sequencing used peripheral blood. The clonotype comes from a man in his fifties or sixties with active or convalescent COVID-19. This chain connects TRBV7-3 to TRBJ1-6; 7 bases are shared with TRBD1. This CDR3 reads CASSPGQYNSPLHF. The CDR3 nucleotides are TGTGCCAGCAGCCCGGGACAGTATAATTCACCCCTCCACTTT.